Here is one T cell receptor (beta chain) with its context. Antigen unknown. RNA served as the template for amplifying TCR beta CDR3 regions. First-round RT-PCR relied on HTBI primers, and a second-round multiplex PCR came next. TCRdb re-called the multiplex PCR reads with MiXCR, one entry per CDR3 protein. The sample contains around 1.1 million distinct CDR3 sequences, 35% to 40% of which appear only once. The sample is drawn from a study of Graves' ophthalmopathy and Graves' hyperthyroidism. For the study at large: Being free of ophthalmopathy for 18 months of follow-up defined stable hyperthyroidism. General study findings and limits: Thyroid clonotypes that were expanded above 0.001 frequency mostly also appeared in blood.

The CDR3 contains 14 residues. Germline V lookup: CDR1 SNHLY, CDR2 FYNNEI. The V end was cut by 7 bases, the J end by 2 bases, with 12 bases between. New diagnoses, under 2 months' duration, and ages 18 to 65 characterized the hyperthyroidism patients. This chain connects TRBV2 to TRBJ1-5; no clear D. The TCR sequence derives from an adult man with Graves' hyperthyroidism. The specimen was peripheral blood or thyroid tissue (not recorded which). CDR3 amino acids: CASTPTGRNQPQHF. Here the CDR3 DNA reads TGTGCCAGCACCCCGACGGGTCGCAATCAGCCCCAGCATTTT. Looking up the rest from reference TRBV2 and TRBJ1-5 gives the full variable domain: EPEVTQTPSHQVTQMGQEVILRCVPISNHLYFYWYRQILGQKVEFLVSFYNNEISEKSEIFDDQFSVERPDGSNFTLKIRSTKLEDSAMYFCASTPTGRNQPQHFGDGTRLSIL.